The present T cell receptor (beta chain) was sequenced within a study of shared clonotypes between healthy human individuals. To note about this clone: Its target is unknown. The sample holds other DNA sequences that translate to the same CDR3.

Deep-level running was used for the assay. Method: immunoSEQ multiplex PCR; TCRdb's copy keeps in-frame clones and lacks some. This table holds roughly 2,300,000 clones, 85% to 95% found once. Findings and limits, study-wide: Investigators collected only blood, and repertoires in tissues likely differ. The sharing of 5% to 5.5% of naive CD4 clonotypes was seen across a few donors.

Germline V lookup: CDR1 SGHRS, CDR2 YFSETQ. The CDR3 length is 14 residues. V dropped 4 bases and J dropped 2 bases, with 12 bases sitting between them. The specimen was naive CD4+ T cells from PBMCs. Subset in this sample: CD45RA+ positively selected. This chain joins TRBV5-1 and TRBJ2-5, with D perhaps matching TRBD1 or TRBD2 (5 bases each). This TCR was sampled from a man aged 18 to 30 in good health. Some clones in this sample may be carry-over from other donors' samples. CDR3 protein: CASSPGTGQETQYF. The CDR3 bases are TGCGCCAGCAGCCCGGGGACGGGGCAAGAGACCCAGTACTTC.